One sample yielded the 25 T cell receptor beta chains listed below, sequenced in a study of blood T cells in healthy people across ages. It was with a sample-barcoded 5' primer and a J-beta primer mix that a second PCR of about 7 to 12 cycles was run. TCRdb passed the 5' RACE reads through MiXCR, listing each CDR3 protein once. The top ten clones hold about 20% of a sample with some 710,000 distinct CDR3 sequences, 22% of them seen once. Sample: blood. Receptor source: a man aged 65 to 79 in good health.

This clonotype has more than one count but fewer than ten. V gene TRBV6-5 combines with J gene TRBJ2-3; D remains ambiguous. Germline-derived CDR1 and CDR2 are MNHEY and SVGAGI. V was trimmed by 2 bases and J by 4 bases, leaving 13 bases between them. CDR3 length equals 15 residues. CDR3 sequence reads: CASSYDRAYADTQYF. The CDR3 DNA sequence: TGTGCCAGCAGTTACGACCGGGCGTACGCAGATACGCAGTATTTT.

This clonotype appeared a few times. The rearrangement joins TRBV7-2 to TRBJ1-1; D might be TRBD1 (6 bases). The CDR3 totals 15 residues. Looked up from germline, CDR1 is SGHTA and CDR2 is FQGNSA. Between the trimmed V and J ends, which lost 5 bases and 1 base, there was a span of 14 bases. CDR3: CASSTTGARNTEAFF. The CDR3 nucleotides read TGTGCCAGCAGCACCACGGGGGCTAGGAACACTGAAGCTTTCTTT. The full variable domain, with the rest looked up from reference TRBV7-2 and TRBJ1-1, is GAGVSQSPSNKVTEKGKDVELRCDPISGHTALYWYRQSLGQGLEFLIYFQGNSAPDKSGLPSDRFSAERTGGSVSTLTIQRTQQEDSAVYLCASSTTGARNTEAFFGQGTRLTVV.

This chain links TRBV20-1 with TRBJ1-2; TRBD1 might be the D (6 bases). The CDR3 is 13 residues long. CDR1 is DFQATT and CDR2 is SNEGSKA in the germline V gene (reference sequence). The V gene lost 2 bases and the J gene lost 6 bases, with 13 bases spanning the gap. The CDR3 DNA reads as TGCAGTGCTAGATCCCCCGGGACAAATGGCTACACCTTC. Translation gives CSARSPGTNGYTF.

This clonotype was picked up one time. This chain links TRBV29-1 with TRBJ2-1, with D possibly being TRBD1 (5 bases). Germline lookup yields CDR1 SQVTM and CDR2 ANQGSEA. This CDR3 contains 14 residues. V dropped 5 bases and J dropped 10 bases, with 21 bases sitting between them. In nucleotides, the CDR3 is TGCAGCGTTCCAGGGCAGACCCGGGCTAGAGAGCAGTTCTTC. It encodes CSVPGQTRAREQFF.

This clonotype was seen repeatedly, ten times or more. The chain carries TRBV6-6 and TRBJ2-1, with a tentative D call TRBD1 (6 bases). This CDR3 has 12 residues. From germline, CDR1 is MNHNY and CDR2 SVGAGI (reference sequence). Trimming pared 0 bases from V and 9 bases from J, leaving 6 bases between. CDR3 bases: TGTGCCAGCAGTTACTCAGGGGGTGAGCAGTTCTTC. Translating gives CASSYSGGEQFF.

The V and J genes are TRBV19 and TRBJ2-4; 7 nucleotides match TRBD1. This CDR3 is built from 14 residues. V lost 6 bases to trimming and J lost 5 bases; unmatched junction nucleotides: 7. CDR1 LNHDA and CDR2 SQIVND come from the germline V gene (reference sequence). The CDR3 region is CASSPRDRQNIQYF. CDR3 DNA sequence: TGTGCCAGTAGCCCCCGGGACAGACAAAACATTCAGTACTTC.

This rearrangement joins TRBV3-1 to TRBJ2-2, with D possibly being TRBD2 (5 bases). CDR1 is LGHDT and CDR2 is YNNKEL in the germline V gene (reference sequence). This CDR3 contains 16 residues. Trimming removed 4 bases at V and 0 bases at J, with 12 bases between. This CDR3 is CASSPLAPPNTGELFF. CDR3 nucleotide sequence: TGTGCCAGCAGCCCCCTAGCACCACCGAACACCGGGGAGCTGTTTTTT.

This clonotype was seen just once. This sequence joins TRBV20-1 and TRBJ2-3; D remains unclear. V was cut by 0 bases and J by 4 bases, with 2 bases left in between. There are 11 residues in the CDR3. Germline CDR1 and CDR2: DFQATT and SNEGSKA (reference sequence). The DNA for the CDR3 is TGCAGTGCTAGAGAGCCAGATACGCAGTATTTT. Protein product: CSAREPDTQYF.

Ten or more counts support this clonotype. The CDR3 here is CASSPLSGGQSNEQFF. DNA for the CDR3: TGTGCCAGCAGTCCCTTAAGCGGGGGTCAGTCCAATGAGCAGTTCTTC. This rearrangement joins TRBV28 to TRBJ2-1; 8 bases fit TRBD2. V gave up 5 bases and J gave up 6 bases; unmatched junction bases: 12. The CDR3 extends over 16 amino acids. In germline, CDR1 is MDHEN, CDR2 SYDVKM.

The chain joins TRBV5-1 to TRBJ2-7, with TRBD1 identical over 7 bases. V shed 0 bases, J shed 2 bases, and the junction held 11 bases outside the gene matches. Germline-derived CDR1 and CDR2 are SGHRS and YFSETQ. The CDR3 is made up of 17 amino acids. CDR3 sequence reads: CASSLARGTEKTYEQYF. Written as DNA, the CDR3 is TGCGCCAGCAGCTTGGCTCGTGGGACAGAAAAAACCTACGAGCAGTACTTC. The full variable domain, rest sourced from reference TRBV5-1 and TRBJ2-7, is KAGVTQTPRYLIKTRGQQVTLSCSPISGHRSVSWYQQTPGQGLQFLFEYFSETQRNKGNFPGRFSGRQFSNSRSEMNVSTLELGDSALYLCASSLARGTEKTYEQYFGPGTRLTVT.

CDR3 bases: TGCGCCAGCAGCCAAGAGGCAGGACAGGTTGAAAAACTGTTTTTT. This encodes CASSQEAGQVEKLFF. The chain combines TRBV4-1 with TRBJ1-4; 7 nucleotides agree with TRBD1. V was clipped by 0 bases and J by 7 bases; unmatched bases: 5. Germline-derived CDR1 and CDR2 are MGHRA and YSYEKL. The CDR3 spans 15 residues.

This clonotype was seen only a few times. The J gene is TRBJ2-1, the V gene TRBV3-1; D possibly matches TRBD1 or TRBD2 (5 bases each). CDR1 LGHDT and CDR2 YNNKEL come from the germline V gene (reference sequence). The CDR3 sequence is 12 residues long. Trimming removed 9 bases at V and 12 bases at J, with 18 bases between. CDR3 coding DNA: TGTGCCAGTAGCAAATGGGACGGTGGGCAGTTCTTC. This translates into CASSKWDGGQFF.

CDR3 DNA: TGTGCCAGCTCACGAGGGGGTAACTACGAGCAGTACTTC. Protein product: CASSRGGNYEQYF. This chain connects TRBV18 to TRBJ2-7; the D gene is possibly TRBD1 (6 bases). Germline CDR1 KGHSH, CDR2 LQKENI. The CDR3 totals 13 residues. Trimming left V 4 bases short and J 3 bases short, with 10 bases between.

This clonotype was detected ten times or more. The CDR3 is CSIEQSSGNTIYF. Written as DNA, the CDR3 is TGCAGCATAGAACAGAGTTCTGGAAACACCATATATTTT. This sequence joins TRBV29-1 and TRBJ1-3; D is undetermined. The CDR3 has 13 residues. Trimming left V 8 bases short and J 1 base short, with 12 bases between. Per the germline V gene, CDR1 is SQVTM and CDR2 is ANQGSEA. Together with reference TRBV29-1 and TRBJ1-3, the CDR3 gives the full variable domain: SAVISQKPSRDICQRGTSLTIQCQVDSQVTMMFWYRQQPGQSLTLIATANQGSEATYESGFVIDKFPISRPNLTFSTLTVSNMSPEDSSIYLCSIEQSSGNTIYFGEGSWLTVV.

This clonotype has a count of ten or more. V and J are TRBV10-3 and TRBJ2-4; D remains ambiguous. Germline V lookup: CDR1 ENHRY, CDR2 SYGVKD. The CDR3 loop spans 14 amino acids. V was cut by 2 bases and J by 2 bases, with 7 bases left in between. In DNA form, the CDR3 reads TGTGCCATCAGTGAGGGCGGTTCCAAAAACATTCAGTACTTC. This gives the protein CAISEGGSKNIQYF.

V and J are TRBV4-2 and TRBJ2-1; no definite D call. The CDR3 totals 14 residues. The V and J ends lost 4 bases and 3 bases respectively, with 10 bases between them. CDR1 is LGHNA, CDR2 YNFKEQ, per germline. In DNA, the CDR3 is TGTGCCAGCAGCCCCCTCGAGGACTACAATGAGCAGTTCTTC. It yields the protein CASSPLEDYNEQFF.

In this sample, this clonotype turned up once. The V call is TRBV12-3 or TRBV12-4, the J call TRBJ2-4; maybe TRBD2 (6 bases). This CDR3 region has 17 residues. V lost 1 base and J lost 0, with 13 bases in between. CDR3 sequence (DNA): TGTGCCAGCAGTTTAGGAGGGGCGCGGGGAGCCAAAAACATTCAGTACTTC. Its protein is CASSLGGARGAKNIQYF.

As concerns this clonotype: One end of the junction is discordant with germline, which a read error may explain. The rearrangement joins TRBV15 to TRBJ1-5; D remains ambiguous. The CDR3 length is 14 residues. Germline V gene lookup returns CDR1 LNHNV and CDR2 YYDKDF (reference sequence). The CDR3 DNA reads TGTGCCACCAGCAGAGCCGCTGGTCGGGAGCCCCGGCATTTT. Protein sequence: CATSRAAGREPRHF. Full variable domain (rest looked up from reference TRBV15 and TRBJ1-5): DAMVIQNPRYQVTQFGKPVTLSCSQTLNHNVMYWYQQKSSQAPKLLFHYYDKDFNNEADTPDNFQSRRPNTSFCFLDIRSPGLGDTAMYLCATSRAAGREPRHFGDGTRLSIL.

This clonotype occurred a few times. The V gene is TRBV28, the J gene TRBJ2-1; TRBD1 might be the D (6 bases). CDR3 length: 15 amino acids. The germline V gene has CDR1 MDHEN and CDR2 SYDVKM. V was clipped by 2 bases and J by 4 bases, with 12 bases between them. CDR3 sequence reads: CASSLSGQIYNEQFF. Written as DNA, the CDR3 is TGTGCCAGCAGTTTAAGCGGACAGATTTACAATGAGCAGTTCTTC.

This clonotype was detected a few times. The chain carries TRBV12-3 or TRBV12-4 and TRBJ1-5; TRBD1 might be the D (5 bases). The V end was cut by 4 bases, the J end by 11 bases, with 12 bases between. The CDR3 is 12 amino acids. CDR3 protein: CASSSLWGAQHF. DNA for the CDR3: TGTGCCAGCAGTTCCCTTTGGGGGGCCCAGCATTTT.

The rearrangement uses TRBV20-1 and TRBJ1-3, with TRBD1 matching 11 bases. CDR1 and CDR2 (germline): DFQATT, SNEGSKA (reference sequence). The length of the CDR3 is 15 residues. Losses at the gene ends were 0 bases for V and 4 bases for J; bases not matched to a gene: 2. The CDR3 nucleotides read TGCAGTGCTAGAGAGGACAGGGGGCTCGGAAACACCATATATTTT. This sequence encodes CSAREDRGLGNTIYF.

The V and J genes are TRBV20-1 and TRBJ1-1, with 7 bases identical to TRBD1. CDR3 size: 14 residues. The V gene end was trimmed by 0 bases and the J gene end by 9 bases; junction bases not matched to a gene: 10. Per the germline V gene, CDR1 is DFQATT and CDR2 is SNEGSKA (reference sequence). CDR3 amino acids: CSAREGGGTGQAFF. Here the CDR3 DNA reads TGCAGTGCTAGAGAAGGGGGCGGAACCGGTCAAGCTTTCTTT.

V and J are TRBV6-1 and TRBJ1-4; D remains unclear. The length of the CDR3 is 15 residues. V dropped 6 bases and J dropped 3 bases, with 14 bases sitting between them. Germline V gene sequence: CDR1 MNHNS, CDR2 SASEGT. CDR3 DNA: TGTGCCAGCAGCTCAGAGGGATTATCTAATGAAAAACTGTTTTTT. It yields the protein CASSSEGLSNEKLFF.

The table lists this clonotype with a few counts. For the CDR3, the DNA is TGCGCCAGCAGCTCACAGGGGCCTATAGCCAAAAACATTCAGTACTTC. As protein: CASSSQGPIAKNIQYF. This chain joins TRBV5-1 and TRBJ2-4; TRBD1 agrees at 7 bases. The CDR3 is 16 amino acids. The germline V gene encodes CDR1 SGHRS and CDR2 YFSETQ. Germline trimming cut 3 bases from V and 0 bases from J; bases unmatched to any gene: 6.

This clonotype was recorded a few times. This chain joins TRBV3-1 and TRBJ2-5; D gene unclear. The CDR3 length is 14 residues. Germline loops: CDR1 LGHDT, CDR2 YNNKEL (reference sequence). V was shortened by 0 bases and J by 7 bases, with 12 bases between the two germline ends. CDR3 amino acids: CASSQDHNAGTQYF. In nucleotides, the CDR3 is TGTGCCAGCAGCCAAGATCATAACGCCGGGACCCAGTACTTC.